The rows below give T cell receptor beta chains drawn from one sample of a study of cytomegalovirus exposure and HLA in healthy donors. The protocol was immunoSEQ multiplex PCR, while the TCRdb copy is restricted to in-frame clones and leaves out a portion. In the table there are some 150,000 clones, around three quarters of which are singletons. Sequencing was performed on PBMCs. The receptors derive from a middle-aged woman in good health and CMV-seropositive. Each CDR3 is given with its conserved first and last residue. A D gene is named only where the DNA matches it firmly. Clone size is shown for a subset of rows, as once, few, many or a class of expanded clone.

V	D	length	J	size	DNA	CDR3
TRBV28	-	15	TRBJ1-2	-	TGTGCCAGCAGCCGGGGAGGGGCCGCGACGGATGGCTACACCTTC	CASSRGGAATDGYTF
TRBV12-5	TRBD2	14	TRBJ2-1	-	TGTGCTAGTGGCCACGGGACTAGCGGCCATGAGCAGTTCTTC	CASGHGTSGHEQFF
TRBV19	TRBD1	15	TRBJ1-1	few	TGTGCCAGTAGTATGGCGACAGGGGTTGGGACTGAAGCTTTCTTT	CASSMATGVGTEAFF
TRBV6-1	-	12	TRBJ2-7	-	TGTGCCAGCGAGACTAGTGGGATCGAGCAGTACTTC	CASETSGIEQYF
TRBV28	TRBD1	14	TRBJ1-1	-	TGTGCCAGCTCAGAAACAGGGGGCAACACTGAAGCTTTCTTT	CASSETGGNTEAFF
TRBV19	TRBD1	15	TRBJ2-2	-	TGTGCCAGTAGCAAAGGACAGGGGATCACCGGGGAGCTGTTTTTT	CASSKGQGITGELFF
TRBV2	TRBD1	13	TRBJ1-6	-	TGTGCCAGCAGTGCAACAGGGGGCTTCACCCTCCACTTT	CASSATGGFTLHF
TRBV29-1	TRBD1	17	TRBJ2-1	-	TGCAGCGTGACCCAGGGACAGGGGTTCGGTTCCTACAATGAGCAGTTCTTC	CSVTQGQGFGSYNEQFF
TRBV29-1	TRBD1	13	TRBJ2-7	-	TGCAGCGCTAGGACAGGGGTTACCTACGAGCAGTACTTC	CSARTGVTYEQYF
TRBV28	TRBD2	18	TRBJ2-6	-	TGTGCCAGCAGTCCTACTAGCGGGGCGTACTCTGGGGCCAACGTCCTGACTTTC	CASSPTSGAYSGANVLTF
TRBV2	TRBD2	13	TRBJ2-7	-	TGTGCCAGCAGCGGACTAGCAATTTACGAGCAGTACTTC	CASSGLAIYEQYF
TRBV7-9	-	13	TRBJ2-7	-	TGTGCCAGCAGGGATGGAGGGGGCGGCGAGCAGTACTTC	CASRDGGGGEQYF
TRBV7-9	TRBD2	16	TRBJ2-3	-	TGTGCCAGCAGCACCTTACTAGCGGGGGGGTCAGATACGCAGTATTTT	CASSTLLAGGSDTQYF
TRBV10-2	TRBD2	14	TRBJ2-3	-	TGCGCCAGCAGACCTAGCGGGGGGGCTGATACGCAGTATTTT	CASRPSGGADTQYF
TRBV5-6	TRBD1	15	TRBJ2-3	-	TGTGCCAGCAGCCTCGGGACAGGGCTATCGATTACGCAGTATTTT	CASSLGTGLSITQYF
TRBV18	-	13	TRBJ2-7	-	TGTGCCAGCTCAAAAGAGGACTCCTACGAGCAGTACTTC	CASSKEDSYEQYF
TRBV11-2	TRBD2	14	TRBJ2-1	-	TGTGCCAGCAGCCGACTAGCAAGTACCAATGAGCAGTTCTTC	CASSRLASTNEQFF
TRBV11-2	TRBD2	15	TRBJ2-3	-	TGTGCCAGCAGCCTACTAGCGGGGGTCCCAGATACGCAGTATTTT	CASSLLAGVPDTQYF
TRBV30	-	12	TRBJ2-2	-	TGTGCCTGGAGTGGAGGGCCCGGGGAGCTGTTTTTT	CAWSGGPGELFF
TRBV2	-	16	TRBJ1-3	-	TGTGCCAGCAGTGAAGAACAACAGATCTCTGGAAACACCATATATTTT	CASSEEQQISGNTIYF
TRBV6-1	-	15	TRBJ1-2	once	TGTGCCAGCAGTGAACGTATCGGGGTGGGCTATGGCTACACCTTC	CASSERIGVGYGYTF
TRBV5-4	TRBD1	14	TRBJ2-7	once	TGTGCCAGCAGCCCGGTAGGACAGGCCCACGAGCAGTACTTC	CASSPVGQAHEQYF
TRBV5-5	TRBD1	15	TRBJ1-2	-	TGTGCCAGCAGCTTGGCGGGACAGGCTAACTATGGCTACACCTTC	CASSLAGQANYGYTF
TRBV6-1	TRBD2	17	TRBJ2-2	-	TGTGCCAGCAGTGAATTTAGCGGGGGGGCTGACACCGGGGAGCTGTTTTTT	CASSEFSGGADTGELFF
TRBV30	TRBD1	13	TRBJ1-5	-	TGTGCCTGGAGCGGGACAGGGAAGCAGCCCCAGCATTTT	CAWSGTGKQPQHF
TRBV2	TRBD1	14	TRBJ1-1	once	TGTGCCAGCATATCGGGACAGGGGAACACTGAAGCTTTCTTT	CASISGQGNTEAFF
TRBV11-2	-	15	TRBJ2-7	-	TGTGCCAGCAGCGGATTGCAGGGGTACTCCTACGAGCAGTACTTC	CASSGLQGYSYEQYF
TRBV4-1	-	14	TRBJ2-7	once	TGCGCCAGCAGCCAAGGGTTGACTAGTAACGAGCAGTACTTC	CASSQGLTSNEQYF
TRBV7-9	-	14	TRBJ1-5	few	TGTTCCAGCAGCTTAGGCGGGGGGAGTCAGCCCCAGCATTTT	CSSSLGGGSQPQHF
TRBV5-4	TRBD1	15	TRBJ1-2	-	TGTGCCAGCAGCCTACAGGGGGCAGGAGGCTATGGCTACACCTTC	CASSLQGAGGYGYTF
TRBV10-1	TRBD2	15	TRBJ2-1	-	TGCGCCAGCAGTGAGAAAGCGGGAGGATACAATGAGCAGTTCTTC	CASSEKAGGYNEQFF
TRBV6-5	TRBD1	15	TRBJ2-1	once	TGTGCCAGCAGTCAGATCCCCTACGACAGGGAGGAGCAGTTCTTC	CASSQIPYDREEQFF
TRBV5-1	TRBD2	14	TRBJ2-3	-	TGCGCCAGCAATCCCAGCGGGGCGGCAGATACGCAGTATTTT	CASNPSGAADTQYF
TRBV7-2	-	17	TRBJ2-5	-	TGTGCCAGCAGCTTCTGGAGCCACACGCTGTACCAAGAGACCCAGTACTTC	CASSFWSHTLYQETQYF
TRBV6-1	TRBD1	15	TRBJ2-7	-	TGTGCCAGCAGACTGACAGGGGGCGCTTTCTACGAGCAGTACTTC	CASRLTGGAFYEQYF
TRBV5-6	TRBD1	14	TRBJ1-5	-	TGTGCCAGCAGCTTTTCTGACAGGGGACAGCCCCAGCATTTT	CASSFSDRGQPQHF
TRBV4-1	-	15	TRBJ2-7	-	TGCGCCAGCAGCCAAACAGGGACAATGTCCTACGAGCAGTACTTC	CASSQTGTMSYEQYF
TRBV6-1	-	16	TRBJ2-1	once	TGTGCCAGCAGTGACCTCCGACAGGCCTACTACAATGAGCAGTTCTTC	CASSDLRQAYYNEQFF
TRBV30	-	12	TRBJ2-1	-	TGTGCCTGGGGCCAGGGGAGGGGTGAGCAGTTCTTC	CAWGQGRGEQFF
TRBV5-1	-	15	TRBJ2-2	-	TGCGCCAGCACCCGAGACAGCACGTCCACCGGGGAGCTGTTTTTT	CASTRDSTSTGELFF
TRBV28	TRBD2	15	TRBJ2-7	-	TGTGCCAGCAGTTCTCCTAGCGGGGGGCCTTACGAGCAGTACTTC	CASSSPSGGPYEQYF
TRBV7-9	TRBD1	15	TRBJ2-7	-	TGTGCCAGCAGCCTTGGACAGGGCCTCTCCTACGAGCAGTACTTC	CASSLGQGLSYEQYF
TRBV7-9	-	15	TRBJ1-5	-	TGTGCCAGCAACTTGCAAAACTATAGCAATCAGCCCCAGCATTTT	CASNLQNYSNQPQHF
TRBV4-1	-	14	TRBJ1-2	-	TGCGCCAGCAGCCAAGTGGAAGGGGCTGGTGGCTACACCTTC	CASSQVEGAGGYTF
TRBV2	-	13	TRBJ1-6	-	TGTGCCAGCCTTAGGGGCGAGAATTCACCCCTCCACTTT	CASLRGENSPLHF
TRBV5-1	-	15	TRBJ1-2	-	TGCGCCAGCAGCTTGAGTATCGACATAGTCTATGGCTACACCTTC	CASSLSIDIVYGYTF